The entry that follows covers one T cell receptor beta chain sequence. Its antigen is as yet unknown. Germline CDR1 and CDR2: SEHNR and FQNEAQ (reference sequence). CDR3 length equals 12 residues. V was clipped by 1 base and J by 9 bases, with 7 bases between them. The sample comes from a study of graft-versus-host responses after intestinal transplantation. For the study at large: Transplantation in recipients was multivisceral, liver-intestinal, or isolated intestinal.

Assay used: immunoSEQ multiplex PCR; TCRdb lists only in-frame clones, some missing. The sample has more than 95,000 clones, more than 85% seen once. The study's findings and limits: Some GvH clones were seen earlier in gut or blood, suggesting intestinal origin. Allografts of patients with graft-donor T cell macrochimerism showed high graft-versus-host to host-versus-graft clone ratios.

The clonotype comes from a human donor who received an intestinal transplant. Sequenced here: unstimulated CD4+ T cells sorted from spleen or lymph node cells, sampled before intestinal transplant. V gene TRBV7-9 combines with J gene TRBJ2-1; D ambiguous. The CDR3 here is CASSLGWAEQFF. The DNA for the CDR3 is TGTGCCAGCAGCTTAGGTTGGGCTGAGCAGTTCTTC.